This TCR beta chain appears in the sequencing data of a study of T cells in Graves' hyperthyroidism and ophthalmopathy. Overall study findings and caveats: The model foresaw ophthalmopathy a median roughly 6.6 months prior to onset.

The study based diagnoses on clinical symptoms, serum thyroxine and TRAb, thyroid ultrasound and orbital computed tomography. Roughly 9.1 ml of fresh peripheral blood supplied the PBMCs. The sample holds a few counts of this clonotype. Its antigen remains unidentified. Germline lookup yields CDR1 WNHNN and CDR2 SYGVQD (reference sequence). V gave up 2 bases and J gave up 10 bases, with 14 bases separating them. The CDR3 consists of 13 residues. RNA transcripts yielded amplified TCR beta CDR3 regions. First-round RT-PCR with HTBI primers amplified the TCR CDR3 region. TCRdb fed the multiplex PCR reads into MiXCR, producing one record per CDR3 protein. Of 300,000 to 500,000 distinct CDR3 sequences listed, over 11% are singletons.

This sequence was found in a man aged 50 to 60 with Graves' ophthalmopathy. The genes are TRBV10-1 and TRBJ1-1; possibly TRBD1 for D (6 bases). The sample taken for sequencing was blood. The CDR3 loop reads CASSEEQGGTAFF. CDR3 in DNA: TGCGCCAGCAGTGAGGAACAGGGAGGAACAGCTTTCTTT.